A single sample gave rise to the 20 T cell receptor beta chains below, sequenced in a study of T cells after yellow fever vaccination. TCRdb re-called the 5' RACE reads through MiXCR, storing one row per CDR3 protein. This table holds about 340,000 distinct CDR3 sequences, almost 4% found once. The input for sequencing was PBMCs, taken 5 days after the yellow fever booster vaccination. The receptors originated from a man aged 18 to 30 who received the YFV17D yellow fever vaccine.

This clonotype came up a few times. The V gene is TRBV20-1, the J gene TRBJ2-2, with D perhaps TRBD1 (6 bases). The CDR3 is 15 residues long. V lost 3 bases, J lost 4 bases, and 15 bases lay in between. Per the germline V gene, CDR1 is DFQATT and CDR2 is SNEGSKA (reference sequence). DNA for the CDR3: TGCAGTGCTAGTTGGGACAAACTTTCCACCGGGGAGCTGTTTTTT. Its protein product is CSASWDKLSTGELFF.

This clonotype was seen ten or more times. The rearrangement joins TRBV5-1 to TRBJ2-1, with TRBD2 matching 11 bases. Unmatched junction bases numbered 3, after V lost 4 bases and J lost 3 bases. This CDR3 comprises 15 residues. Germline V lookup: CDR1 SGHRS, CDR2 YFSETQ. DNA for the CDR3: TGCGCCAGCAGCCGAACTAGCGGGAGCTACAATGAGCAGTTCTTC. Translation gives CASSRTSGSYNEQFF.

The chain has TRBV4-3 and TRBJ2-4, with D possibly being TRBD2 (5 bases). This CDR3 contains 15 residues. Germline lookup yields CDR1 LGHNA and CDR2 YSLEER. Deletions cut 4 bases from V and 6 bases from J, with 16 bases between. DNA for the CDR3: TGCGCCAGCAGCCCAGCCGACGGGGTGGGAAACATTCAGTACTTC. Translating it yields CASSPADGVGNIQYF.

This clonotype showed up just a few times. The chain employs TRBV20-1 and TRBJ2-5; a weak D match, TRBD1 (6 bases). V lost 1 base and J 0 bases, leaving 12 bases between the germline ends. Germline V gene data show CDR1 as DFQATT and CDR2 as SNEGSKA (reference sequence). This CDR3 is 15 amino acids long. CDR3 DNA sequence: TGCAGTGCTAGAGTTGCAGGACAGAACCAAGAGACCCAGTACTTC. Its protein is CSARVAGQNQETQYF.

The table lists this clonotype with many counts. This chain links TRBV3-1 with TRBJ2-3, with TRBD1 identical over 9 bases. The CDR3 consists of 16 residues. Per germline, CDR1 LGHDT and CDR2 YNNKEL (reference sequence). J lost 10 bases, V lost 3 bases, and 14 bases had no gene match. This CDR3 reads CASSHPAGQGRLAQYF. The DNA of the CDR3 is TGTGCCAGCAGCCATCCTGCGGGACAGGGCCGGTTGGCGCAGTATTTT.

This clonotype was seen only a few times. DNA for the CDR3: TGCAGTGCTTTCGATCCGAAAGGCTACGAGCAGTACTTC. As protein: CSAFDPKGYEQYF. The rearrangement joins TRBV20-1 to TRBJ2-7, with D unclear. Germline V CDR1 and CDR2: DFQATT, SNEGSKA (reference sequence). The CDR3 consists of 13 residues. Trimming left V 5 bases short and J 3 bases short, with 14 bases between.

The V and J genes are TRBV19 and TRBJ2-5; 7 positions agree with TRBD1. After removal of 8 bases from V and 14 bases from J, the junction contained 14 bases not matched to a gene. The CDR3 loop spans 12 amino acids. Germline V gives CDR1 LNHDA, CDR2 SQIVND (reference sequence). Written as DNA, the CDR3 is TGTGCCAGTGGGAGCTGGGGTCAGGGGGTCTACTTC. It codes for CASGSWGQGVYF. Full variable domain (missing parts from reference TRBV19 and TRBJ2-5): DGGITQSPKYLFRKEGQNVTLSCEQNLNHDAMYWYRQDPGQGLRLIYYSQIVNDFQKGDIAEGYSVSREKKESFPLTVTSAQKNPTAFYLCASGSWGQGVYFGPGTRLLVL.

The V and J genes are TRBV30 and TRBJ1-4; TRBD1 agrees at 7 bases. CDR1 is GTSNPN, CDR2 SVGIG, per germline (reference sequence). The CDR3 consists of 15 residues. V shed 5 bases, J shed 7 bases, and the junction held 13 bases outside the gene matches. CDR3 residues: CAWATRTGGGEKLFF. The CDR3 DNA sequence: TGTGCCTGGGCGACGAGGACAGGCGGAGGTGAAAAACTGTTTTTT.

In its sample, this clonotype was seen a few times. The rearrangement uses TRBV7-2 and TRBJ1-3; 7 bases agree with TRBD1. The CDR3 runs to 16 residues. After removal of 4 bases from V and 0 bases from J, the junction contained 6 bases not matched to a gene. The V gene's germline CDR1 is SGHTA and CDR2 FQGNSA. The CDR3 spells CASSSGQSSSGNTIYF. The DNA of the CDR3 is TGTGCCAGCAGCTCGGGACAGTCCAGCTCTGGAAACACCATATATTTT.

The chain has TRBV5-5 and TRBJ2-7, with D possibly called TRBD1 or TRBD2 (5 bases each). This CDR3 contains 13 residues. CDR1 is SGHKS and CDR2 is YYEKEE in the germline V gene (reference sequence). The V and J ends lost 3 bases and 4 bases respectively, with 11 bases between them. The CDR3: CASSYGTGYEQYV. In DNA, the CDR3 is TGTGCCAGCAGCTACGGGACGGGTTACGAGCAGTACGTC.

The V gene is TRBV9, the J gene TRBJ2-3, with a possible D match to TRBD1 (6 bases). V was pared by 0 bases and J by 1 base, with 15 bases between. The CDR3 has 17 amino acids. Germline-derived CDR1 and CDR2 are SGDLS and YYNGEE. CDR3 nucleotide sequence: TGTGCCAGCAGCGTAGGTCTTGTAGGGGGTGGCACAGATACGCAGTATTTT. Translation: CASSVGLVGGGTDTQYF.

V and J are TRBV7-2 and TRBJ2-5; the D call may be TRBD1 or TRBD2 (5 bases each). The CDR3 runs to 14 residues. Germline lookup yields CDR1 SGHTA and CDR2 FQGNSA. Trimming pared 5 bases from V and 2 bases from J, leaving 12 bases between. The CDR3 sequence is CASSPWDAQETQYF. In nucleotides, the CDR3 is TGTGCCAGCAGCCCCTGGGACGCACAAGAGACCCAGTACTTC.

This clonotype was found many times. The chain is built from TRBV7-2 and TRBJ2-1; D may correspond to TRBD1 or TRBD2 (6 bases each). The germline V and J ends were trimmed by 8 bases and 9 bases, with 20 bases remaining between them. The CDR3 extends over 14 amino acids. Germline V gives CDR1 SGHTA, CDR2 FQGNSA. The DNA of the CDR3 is TGTGCCAGCGTAGCTAGACGGGGGCCCGTTGAGCAGTTCTTC. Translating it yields CASVARRGPVEQFF.

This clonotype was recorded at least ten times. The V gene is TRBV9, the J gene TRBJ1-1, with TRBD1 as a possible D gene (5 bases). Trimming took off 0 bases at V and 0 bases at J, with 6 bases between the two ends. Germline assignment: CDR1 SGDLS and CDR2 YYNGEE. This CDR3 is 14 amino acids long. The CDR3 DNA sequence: TGTGCCAGCAGCGTAGCAGGGCTGAACACTGAAGCTTTCTTT. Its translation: CASSVAGLNTEAFF.

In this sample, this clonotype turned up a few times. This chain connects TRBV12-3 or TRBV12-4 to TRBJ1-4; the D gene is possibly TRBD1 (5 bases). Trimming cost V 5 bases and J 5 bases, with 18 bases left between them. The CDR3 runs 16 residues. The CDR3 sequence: CASSQNRQLGNEKLFF. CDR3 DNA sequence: TGTGCCAGCAGTCAAAACAGACAGCTCGGGAATGAAAAACTGTTTTTT.

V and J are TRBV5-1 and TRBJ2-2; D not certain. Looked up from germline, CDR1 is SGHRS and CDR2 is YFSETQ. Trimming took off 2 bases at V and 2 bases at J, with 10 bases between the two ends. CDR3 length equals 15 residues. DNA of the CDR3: TGCGCCAGCAGCTTAGCAGGCAGCAACACCGGGGAGCTGTTTTTT. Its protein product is CASSLAGSNTGELFF.

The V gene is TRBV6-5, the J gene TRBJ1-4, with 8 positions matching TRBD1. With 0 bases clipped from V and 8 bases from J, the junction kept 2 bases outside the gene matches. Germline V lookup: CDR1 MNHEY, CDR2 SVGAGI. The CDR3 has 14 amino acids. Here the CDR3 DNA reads TGTGCCAGCAGTTACTCGTCAGGGGGCGAAAAACTGTTTTTT. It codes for CASSYSSGGEKLFF.

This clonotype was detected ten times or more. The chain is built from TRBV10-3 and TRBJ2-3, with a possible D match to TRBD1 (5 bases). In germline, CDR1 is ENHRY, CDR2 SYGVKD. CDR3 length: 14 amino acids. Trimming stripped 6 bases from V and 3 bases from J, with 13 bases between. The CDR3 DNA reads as TGTGCCATCAGCCTCGACAGTGGAACAGATACGCAGTATTTT. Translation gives CAISLDSGTDTQYF.

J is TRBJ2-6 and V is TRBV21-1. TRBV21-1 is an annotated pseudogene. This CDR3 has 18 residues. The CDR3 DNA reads TGTGCCAGCAGCAAAGAAGAGAAGGTCTCCTCTGGGGCCAACGTCCTGACTTTC. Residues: CASSKEEKVSSGANVLTF.

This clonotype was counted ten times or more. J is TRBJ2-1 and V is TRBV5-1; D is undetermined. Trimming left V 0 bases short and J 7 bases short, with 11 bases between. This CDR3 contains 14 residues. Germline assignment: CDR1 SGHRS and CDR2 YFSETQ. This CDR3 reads CASSLGYLGNEQFF. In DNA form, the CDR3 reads TGCGCCAGCAGCTTGGGATATTTGGGTAATGAGCAGTTCTTC.